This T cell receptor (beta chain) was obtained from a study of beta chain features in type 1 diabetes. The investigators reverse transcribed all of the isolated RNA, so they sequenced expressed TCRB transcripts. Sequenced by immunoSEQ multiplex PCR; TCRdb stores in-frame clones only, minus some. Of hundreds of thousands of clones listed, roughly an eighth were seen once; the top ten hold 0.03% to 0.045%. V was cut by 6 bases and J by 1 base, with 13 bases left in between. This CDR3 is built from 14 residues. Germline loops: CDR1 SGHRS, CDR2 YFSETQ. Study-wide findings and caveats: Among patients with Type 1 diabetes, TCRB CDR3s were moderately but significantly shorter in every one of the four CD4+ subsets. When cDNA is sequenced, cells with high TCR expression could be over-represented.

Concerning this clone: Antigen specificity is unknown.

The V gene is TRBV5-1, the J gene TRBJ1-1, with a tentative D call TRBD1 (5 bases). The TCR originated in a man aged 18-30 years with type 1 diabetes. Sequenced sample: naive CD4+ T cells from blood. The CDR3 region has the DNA TGCGCCAGCAAAGGTGGGGGATCGAACACTGAAGCTTTCTTT. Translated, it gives CASKGGGSNTEAFF.